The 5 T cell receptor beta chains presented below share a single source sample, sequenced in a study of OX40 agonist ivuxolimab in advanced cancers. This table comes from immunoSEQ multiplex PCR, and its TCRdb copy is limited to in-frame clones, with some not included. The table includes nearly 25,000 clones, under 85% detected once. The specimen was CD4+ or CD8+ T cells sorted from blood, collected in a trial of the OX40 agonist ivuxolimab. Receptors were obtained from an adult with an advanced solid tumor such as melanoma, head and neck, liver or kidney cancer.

The CDR3 sequence: CASSLYRTYEQYF. The CDR3 coding sequence is TGTGCCAGCAGCTTGTATAGAACCTACGAGCAGTACTTC. The rearrangement links TRBV5-4 to TRBJ2-7; D remains ambiguous. V shed 1 base and J shed 2 bases, with 7 bases lying between them. The CDR3 is made up of 13 amino acids. From germline, CDR1 is SGHNT and CDR2 YYREEE (reference sequence).

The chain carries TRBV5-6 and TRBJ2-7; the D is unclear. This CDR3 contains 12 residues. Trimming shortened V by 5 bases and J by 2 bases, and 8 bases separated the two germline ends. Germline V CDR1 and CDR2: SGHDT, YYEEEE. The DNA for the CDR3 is TGTGCCAGCAGTTCGGAAGCCTACGAGCAGTACTTC. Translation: CASSSEAYEQYF.

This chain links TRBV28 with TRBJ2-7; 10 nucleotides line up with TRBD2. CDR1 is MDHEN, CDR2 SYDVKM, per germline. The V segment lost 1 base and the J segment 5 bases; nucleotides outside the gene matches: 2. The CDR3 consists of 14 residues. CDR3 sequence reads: CASSLSTSGDEQYF. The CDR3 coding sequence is TGTGCCAGCAGTTTATCTACTAGCGGGGACGAGCAGTACTTC. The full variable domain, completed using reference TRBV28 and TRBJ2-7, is DVKVTQSSRYLVKRTGEKVFLECVQDMDHENMFWYRQDPGLGLRLIYFSYDVKMKEKGDIPEGYSVSREKKERFSLILESASTNQTSMYLCASSLSTSGDEQYFGPGTRLTVT.

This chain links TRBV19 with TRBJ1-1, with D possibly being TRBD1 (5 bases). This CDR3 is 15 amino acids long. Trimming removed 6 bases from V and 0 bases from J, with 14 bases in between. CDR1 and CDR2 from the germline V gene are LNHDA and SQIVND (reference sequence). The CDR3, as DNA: TGTGCCAGTAGCCTAGGGGATATCATGAACACTGAAGCTTTCTTT. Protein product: CASSLGDIMNTEAFF.

In DNA form, the CDR3 reads TGTGCCAGCAGCCAGGACAGAAGCTATGGCTACACCTTC. Residues: CASSQDRSYGYTF. The chain recombines TRBV5-8 with TRBJ1-2; weak D call: TRBD1 (6 bases). The V end was cut by 4 bases, the J end by 4 bases, with 11 bases between. This CDR3 is 13 amino acids long. The germline gives CDR1 SGHTS, CDR2 YDEGEE.